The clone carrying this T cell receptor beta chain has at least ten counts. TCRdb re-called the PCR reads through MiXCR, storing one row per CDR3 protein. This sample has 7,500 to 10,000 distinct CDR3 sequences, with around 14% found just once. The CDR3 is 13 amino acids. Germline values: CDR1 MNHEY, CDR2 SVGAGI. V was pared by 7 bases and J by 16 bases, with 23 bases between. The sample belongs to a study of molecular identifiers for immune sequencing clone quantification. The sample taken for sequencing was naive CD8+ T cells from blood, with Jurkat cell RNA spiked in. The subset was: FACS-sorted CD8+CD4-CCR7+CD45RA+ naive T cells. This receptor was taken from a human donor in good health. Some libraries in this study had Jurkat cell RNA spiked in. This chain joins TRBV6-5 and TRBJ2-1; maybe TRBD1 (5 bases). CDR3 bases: TGTGCCAGCACAGCAGGGCCCCAGCGAGCTCAATTCTTC. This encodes CASTAGPQRAQFF.